Listed below are T cell receptor beta chains from one sample, sequenced in a study of cytomegalovirus exposure and HLA in healthy donors. Some clones are missing from TCRdb's copy, which holds only in-frame ones; the method was immunoSEQ multiplex PCR. Seen here are over 75,000 clones, about four fifths observed once, and the top ten hold around 3.5%. Sequenced material: PBMCs. The receptors were sampled from a male donor in good health and CMV-seropositive. Both conserved end residues are part of each CDR3. A D gene is named only where the DNA matches it firmly. Clone size, where shown, is once, few, many, or a class for clones that have expanded.

j_gene: TRBJ1-4; d_gene: TRBD1; abundance: NA; v_gene: TRBV25-1; CDR3aa: CASSGGTGSATNEKLFF; CDR3nt: TGTGCCAGCAGTGGCGGGACAGGATCAGCAACTAATGAAAAACTGTTTTTT
j_gene: TRBJ2-1; d_gene: NA; abundance: NA; v_gene: TRBV6-5; CDR3aa: CASSYTGISEQFF; CDR3nt: TGTGCCAGCAGTTACACAGGGATCAGTGAGCAGTTCTTC
j_gene: TRBJ1-6; d_gene: NA; abundance: NA; v_gene: TRBV5-4; CDR3aa: CASTQQSPDNSPLHF; CDR3nt: TGTGCCAGCACTCAACAGTCTCCTGATAATTCACCCCTCCACTTT
j_gene: TRBJ1-1; d_gene: NA; abundance: NA; v_gene: TRBV6-1; CDR3aa: CASSDGDTEAFF; CDR3nt: TGTGCCAGCAGTGACGGGGACACTGAAGCTTTCTTT
j_gene: TRBJ2-4; d_gene: NA; abundance: NA; v_gene: TRBV20-1; CDR3aa: CSAYQGNIQYF; CDR3nt: TGCAGTGCTTATCAGGGAAACATTCAGTACTTC
j_gene: TRBJ2-7; d_gene: TRBD1; abundance: NA; v_gene: TRBV27; CDR3aa: CASSLSGQGAYYEQYF; CDR3nt: TGTGCCAGCAGTTTATCTGGCCAGGGGGCCTATTACGAGCAGTACTTC
j_gene: TRBJ1-2; d_gene: NA; abundance: NA; v_gene: TRBV2; CDR3aa: CASSPDTGVGYTF; CDR3nt: TGTGCCAGCAGTCCCGATACGGGTGTTGGCTACACCTTC
j_gene: TRBJ2-3; d_gene: TRBD2; abundance: once; v_gene: TRBV29-1; CDR3aa: CSVSRTSGGTDTQYF; CDR3nt: TGCAGCGTATCCCGGACTAGCGGAGGCACAGATACGCAGTATTTT
j_gene: TRBJ1-1; d_gene: TRBD1; abundance: NA; v_gene: TRBV7-2; CDR3aa: CASSLAQGATEAFF; CDR3nt: TGTGCCAGCAGCTTAGCGCAGGGGGCGACTGAAGCTTTCTTT
j_gene: TRBJ1-2; d_gene: NA; abundance: NA; v_gene: TRBV4-2; CDR3aa: CASSPTDRYGYTF; CDR3nt: TGTGCCAGCAGCCCGACAGATCGCTATGGCTACACCTTC
j_gene: TRBJ1-2; d_gene: NA; abundance: NA; v_gene: TRBV5-6; CDR3aa: CASSLLDSNYGYTF; CDR3nt: TGTGCCAGCAGCTTGTTGGACAGTAACTATGGCTACACCTTC
j_gene: TRBJ1-2; d_gene: NA; abundance: NA; v_gene: TRBV10-2; CDR3aa: CASSEVQSGYTF; CDR3nt: TGCGCCAGCAGTGAGGTGCAGTCTGGCTACACCTTC
j_gene: TRBJ2-1; d_gene: NA; abundance: NA; v_gene: TRBV29-1; CDR3aa: CSVEQGPNEQFF; CDR3nt: TGCAGCGTTGAGCAGGGTCCCAACGAGCAGTTCTTC
j_gene: TRBJ1-1; d_gene: TRBD1; abundance: NA; v_gene: TRBV5-4; CDR3aa: CASSGRDSNTEAFF; CDR3nt: TGTGCCAGCAGCGGACGGGACAGTAACACTGAAGCTTTCTTT
j_gene: TRBJ1-4; d_gene: NA; abundance: NA; v_gene: TRBV5-1; CDR3aa: CASSLGGVRTNEKLFF; CDR3nt: TGCGCCAGCAGCTTGGGCGGGGTCAGAACTAATGAAAAACTGTTTTTT
j_gene: TRBJ2-3; d_gene: TRBD2; abundance: NA; v_gene: TRBV4-1; CDR3aa: CASSQGSGGGTDTQYF; CDR3nt: TGCGCCAGCAGCCAGGGGAGCGGGGGTGGCACAGATACGCAGTATTTT
j_gene: TRBJ1-4; d_gene: NA; abundance: NA; v_gene: TRBV5-4; CDR3aa: CASSQKYADNEKLFF; CDR3nt: TGTGCCAGCAGCCAAAAATACGCGGATAATGAAAAACTGTTTTTT
j_gene: TRBJ2-5; d_gene: TRBD2; abundance: NA; v_gene: TRBV7-2; CDR3aa: CASSLTSGGETQYF; CDR3nt: TGTGCCAGCAGCTTGACTAGCGGGGGGGAGACCCAGTACTTC
j_gene: TRBJ2-5; d_gene: NA; abundance: NA; v_gene: TRBV7-2; CDR3aa: CASSLLGQGIPQETQYF; CDR3nt: TGTGCCAGCAGCCTACTCGGCCAGGGGATCCCCCAAGAGACCCAGTACTTC
j_gene: TRBJ1-6; d_gene: NA; abundance: NA; v_gene: TRBV5-1; CDR3aa: CASSFGGSNSPLHF; CDR3nt: TGCGCCAGCAGCTTTGGCGGGTCAAATTCACCCCTCCACTTT
j_gene: TRBJ1-1; d_gene: TRBD1; abundance: few; v_gene: TRBV19; CDR3aa: CASSRRGQGAINTEAFF; CDR3nt: TGTGCCAGTAGTCGCCGAGGACAGGGGGCAATCAACACTGAAGCTTTCTTT
j_gene: TRBJ1-2; d_gene: TRBD1; abundance: NA; v_gene: TRBV5-1; CDR3aa: CASSYGDRGFYGYTF; CDR3nt: TGCGCCAGCAGCTACGGGGACAGGGGGTTCTATGGCTACACCTTC
j_gene: TRBJ1-1; d_gene: NA; abundance: few; v_gene: TRBV4-1; CDR3aa: CASSQGKRNTEAFF; CDR3nt: TGCGCCAGCAGCCAAGGAAAGAGAAACACTGAAGCTTTCTTT
j_gene: TRBJ2-7; d_gene: NA; abundance: NA; v_gene: TRBV30; CDR3aa: CAWCQRDEQYF; CDR3nt: TGTGCCTGGTGTCAGAGGGACGAGCAGTACTTC
j_gene: TRBJ1-5; d_gene: TRBD1; abundance: few; v_gene: TRBV25-1; CDR3aa: CASSETGVNQPQHF; CDR3nt: TGTGCCAGCAGTGAGACAGGGGTCAATCAGCCCCAGCATTTT
j_gene: TRBJ1-2; d_gene: NA; abundance: NA; v_gene: TRBV6-1; CDR3aa: CASTEGYGYTF; CDR3nt: TGTGCCAGCACGGAGGGATATGGCTACACCTTC